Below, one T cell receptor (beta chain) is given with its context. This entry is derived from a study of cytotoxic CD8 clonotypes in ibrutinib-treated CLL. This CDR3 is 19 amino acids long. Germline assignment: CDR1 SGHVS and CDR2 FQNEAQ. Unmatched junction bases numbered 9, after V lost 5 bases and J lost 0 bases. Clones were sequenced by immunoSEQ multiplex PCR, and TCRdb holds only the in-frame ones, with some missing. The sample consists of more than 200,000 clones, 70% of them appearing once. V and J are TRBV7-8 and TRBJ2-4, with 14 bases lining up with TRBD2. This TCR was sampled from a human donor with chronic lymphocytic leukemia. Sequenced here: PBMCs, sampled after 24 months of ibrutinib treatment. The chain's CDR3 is CASSPSGLAGVGAKNIQYF. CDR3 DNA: TGTGCCAGCAGCCCTTCGGGACTAGCGGGAGTTGGAGCCAAAAACATTCAGTACTTC.